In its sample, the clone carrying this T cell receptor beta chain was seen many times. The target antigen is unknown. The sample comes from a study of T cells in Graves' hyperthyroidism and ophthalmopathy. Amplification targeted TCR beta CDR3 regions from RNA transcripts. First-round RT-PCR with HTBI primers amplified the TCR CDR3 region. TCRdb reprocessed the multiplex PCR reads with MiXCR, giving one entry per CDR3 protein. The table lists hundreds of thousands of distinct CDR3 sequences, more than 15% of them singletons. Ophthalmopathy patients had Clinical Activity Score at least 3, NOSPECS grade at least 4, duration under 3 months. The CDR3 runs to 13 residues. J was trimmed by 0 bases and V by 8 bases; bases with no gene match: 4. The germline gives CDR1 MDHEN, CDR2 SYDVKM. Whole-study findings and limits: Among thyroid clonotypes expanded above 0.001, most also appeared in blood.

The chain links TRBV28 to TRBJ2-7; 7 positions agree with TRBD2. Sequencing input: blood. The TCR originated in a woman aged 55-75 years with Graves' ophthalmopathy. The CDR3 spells CASLKRDSYEQYF. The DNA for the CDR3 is TGTGCCAGCCTAAAGCGGGACTCCTACGAGCAGTACTTC.